One and the same sample provided the 9 T cell receptor beta chains below, sequenced in a study of OX40 agonist ivuxolimab in advanced cancers. The data were produced by immunoSEQ multiplex PCR, yet TCRdb's version contains in-frame clones alone and is incomplete. The table lists 35,000 to 45,000 clones, 76% of them singletons. This specimen was CD4+ or CD8+ T cells sorted from blood, taken in a trial of the OX40 agonist ivuxolimab. The receptors here all came from an adult with an advanced solid tumor such as melanoma, head and neck, liver or kidney cancer.

The chain combines TRBV11-2 with TRBJ2-3; a weak D match, TRBD2 (6 bases). This CDR3 has 14 amino acids. Per germline, CDR1 SGHAT and CDR2 FQNNGV. Trimming stripped 3 bases from V and 1 base from J, with 8 bases between. The CDR3 loop reads CASSLGGGTDTQYF. The CDR3 region has the DNA TGTGCCAGCAGCTTGGGCGGGGGCACAGATACGCAGTATTTT. Full variable domain (rest looked up from reference TRBV11-2 and TRBJ2-3): EAGVAQSPRYKIIEKRQSVAFWCNPISGHATLYWYQQILGQGPKLLIQFQNNGVVDDSQLPKDRFSAERLKGVDSTLKIQPAKLEDSAVYLCASSLGGGTDTQYFGPGTRLTVL.

The chain uses TRBV18 and TRBJ1-4, with D perhaps TRBD1 (5 bases). V gave up 2 bases and J gave up 6 bases, with 10 bases separating them. In germline, CDR1 is KGHSH, CDR2 LQKENI. This CDR3 contains 14 residues. The CDR3 nucleotides are TGTGCCAGCTCACCAGAGGGGTTGGATGAAAAACTGTTTTTT. It codes for CASSPEGLDEKLFF.

The count of this clone is one. The V call is TRBV5-4, the J call TRBJ2-5; the match to TRBD2 covers 13 bases. Trimming took 4 bases from V and 6 from J; bases not matched to a gene: 6. This CDR3 has 15 amino acids. Germline values: CDR1 SGHNT, CDR2 YYREEE (reference sequence). This CDR3 is CASSRTSGGVKTQYF. In DNA, the CDR3 is TGTGCCAGCAGCCGGACTAGCGGGGGAGTTAAGACCCAGTACTTC.

V usage is TRBV2 and J usage is TRBJ2-5; 7 bases match TRBD1. Unmatched junction bases numbered 9, after V lost 4 bases and J lost 7 bases. The CDR3 has 14 residues. The germline V gene encodes CDR1 SNHLY and CDR2 FYNNEI. CDR3: CASSADRAGGTQYF. As DNA, the CDR3 is TGTGCCAGCAGTGCCGACAGGGCCGGAGGGACCCAGTACTTC. Filled out from reference TRBV2 and TRBJ2-5, the complete variable domain reads EPEVTQTPSHQVTQMGQEVILRCVPISNHLYFYWYRQILGQKVEFLVSFYNNEISEKSEIFDDQFSVERPDGSNFTLKIRSTKLEDSAMYFCASSADRAGGTQYFGPGTRLLVL.

The gene calls are TRBV5-1 and TRBJ1-1; the D gene is possibly TRBD1 (6 bases). The CDR3 loop spans 14 amino acids. Per germline, CDR1 SGHRS and CDR2 YFSETQ. V was trimmed by 1 base and J by 1 base, leaving 8 bases between them. This chain's CDR3 is CASSLNRANTEAFF. In DNA form, the CDR3 reads TGCGCCAGCAGCTTGAACAGGGCGAACACTGAAGCTTTCTTT.

This clone occurred a few times. CDR3 sequence (DNA): TGTGCCAGCAGTTTAGGCGTCACCGGGGAGCTGTTTTTT. It specifies CASSLGVTGELFF. This chain connects TRBV6-5 to TRBJ2-2; D ambiguous. Germline V gene lookup returns CDR1 MNHEY and CDR2 SVGAGI. This CDR3 has 13 amino acids. V dropped 4 bases and J dropped 4 bases, with 7 bases sitting between them.

The chain recombines TRBV29-1 with TRBJ2-7, with TRBD2 identical over 13 bases. Germline V gene sequence: CDR1 SQVTM, CDR2 ANQGSEA. The CDR3 is 12 residues long. V shed 6 bases, J shed 10 bases, and the junction held 6 bases outside the gene matches. As DNA, the CDR3 is TGCAGCGTGGTGACTAGCGGGGGGTCCCAGTACTTC. Translated: CSVVTSGGSQYF.

The genes are TRBV18 and TRBJ1-1, with D possibly matching TRBD1 (6 bases). The CDR3 has 12 amino acids. Trimming pared 4 bases from V and 11 bases from J, leaving 14 bases between. CDR1 is KGHSH and CDR2 is LQKENI in the germline V gene. The DNA for the CDR3 is TGTGCCAGCTCACTAAGGACAGATCCTGCTTTCTTT. Protein sequence: CASSLRTDPAFF.

This clone was detected only once. The rearrangement links TRBV19 to TRBJ2-3; no definite D call. The CDR3 spans 13 residues. V lost 7 bases and J lost 2, with 10 bases in between. The germline gives CDR1 LNHDA, CDR2 SQIVND (reference sequence). CDR3 amino acids: CASNRDPTDTQYF. The CDR3 DNA sequence: TGTGCCAGTAATCGTGACCCCACAGATACGCAGTATTTT.